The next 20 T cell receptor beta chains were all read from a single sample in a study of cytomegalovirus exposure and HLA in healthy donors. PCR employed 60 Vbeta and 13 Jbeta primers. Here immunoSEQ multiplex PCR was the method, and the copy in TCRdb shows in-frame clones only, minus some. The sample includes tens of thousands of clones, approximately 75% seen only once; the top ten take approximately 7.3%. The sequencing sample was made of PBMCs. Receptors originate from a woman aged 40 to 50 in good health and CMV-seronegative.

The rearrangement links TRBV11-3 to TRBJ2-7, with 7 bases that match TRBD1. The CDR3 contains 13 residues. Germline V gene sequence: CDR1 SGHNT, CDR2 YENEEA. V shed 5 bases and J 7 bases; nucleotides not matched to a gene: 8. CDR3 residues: CASSPGTAREQYF. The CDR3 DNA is TGTGCCAGCAGCCCCGGGACAGCGAGGGAGCAGTACTTC.

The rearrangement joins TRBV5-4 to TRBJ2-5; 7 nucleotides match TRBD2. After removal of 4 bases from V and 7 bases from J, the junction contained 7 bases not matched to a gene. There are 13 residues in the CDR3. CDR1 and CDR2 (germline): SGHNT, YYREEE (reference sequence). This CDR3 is CASSLTSLGTQYF. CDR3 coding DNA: TGTGCCAGCAGCCTGACTAGCCTCGGGACCCAGTACTTC.

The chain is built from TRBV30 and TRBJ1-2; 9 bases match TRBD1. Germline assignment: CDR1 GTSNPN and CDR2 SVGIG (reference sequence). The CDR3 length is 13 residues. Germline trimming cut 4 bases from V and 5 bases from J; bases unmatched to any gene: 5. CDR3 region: CAWNRGPQYGYTF. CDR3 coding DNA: TGTGCCTGGAACAGGGGGCCCCAGTATGGCTACACCTTC.

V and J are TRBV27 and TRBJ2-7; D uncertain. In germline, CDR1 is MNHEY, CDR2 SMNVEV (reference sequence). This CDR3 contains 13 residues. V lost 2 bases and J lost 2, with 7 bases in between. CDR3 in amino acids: CASSLGRTYEQYF. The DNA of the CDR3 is TGTGCCAGCAGTTTAGGCAGGACCTACGAGCAGTACTTC.

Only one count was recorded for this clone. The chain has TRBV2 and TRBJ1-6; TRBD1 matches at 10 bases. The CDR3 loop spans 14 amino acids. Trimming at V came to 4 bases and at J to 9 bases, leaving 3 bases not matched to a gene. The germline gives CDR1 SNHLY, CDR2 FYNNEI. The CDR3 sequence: CASSGDRGGSPLHF. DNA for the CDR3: TGTGCCAGCAGTGGGGACAGGGGAGGTTCACCCCTCCACTTT.

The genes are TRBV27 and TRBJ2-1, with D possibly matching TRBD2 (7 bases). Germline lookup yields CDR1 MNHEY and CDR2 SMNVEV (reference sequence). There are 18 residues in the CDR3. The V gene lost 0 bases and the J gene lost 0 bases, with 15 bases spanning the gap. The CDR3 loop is CASSLSNTGRVSYNEQFF. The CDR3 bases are TGTGCCAGCAGTTTATCCAACACAGGGAGGGTCTCCTACAATGAGCAGTTCTTC.

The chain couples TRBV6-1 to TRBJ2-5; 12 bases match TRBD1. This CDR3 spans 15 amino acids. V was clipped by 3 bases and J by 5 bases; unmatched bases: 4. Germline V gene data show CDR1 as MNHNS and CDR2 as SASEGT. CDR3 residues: CASSEMGQGAETQYF. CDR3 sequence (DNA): TGTGCCAGCAGTGAGATGGGACAGGGGGCGGAGACCCAGTACTTC.

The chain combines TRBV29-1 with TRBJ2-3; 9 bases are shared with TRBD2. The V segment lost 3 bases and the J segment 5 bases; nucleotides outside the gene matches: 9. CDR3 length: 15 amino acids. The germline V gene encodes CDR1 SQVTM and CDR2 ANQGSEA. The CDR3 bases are TGCAGCGTTGACGTTAGCGGGAGCGGAAAAGATACGCAGTATTTT. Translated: CSVDVSGSGKDTQYF.

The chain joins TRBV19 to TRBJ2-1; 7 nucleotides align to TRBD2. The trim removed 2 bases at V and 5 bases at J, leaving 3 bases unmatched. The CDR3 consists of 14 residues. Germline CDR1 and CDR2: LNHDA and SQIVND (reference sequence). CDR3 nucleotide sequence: TGTGCCAGTAGTATATTGGGGGGGAACAATGAGCAGTTCTTC. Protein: CASSILGGNNEQFF.

This chain's CDR3 is CASSLGLAGGGEQFF. The CDR3 nucleotides are TGTGCCAGTAGTCTCGGACTAGCGGGAGGGGGTGAGCAGTTCTTC. The chain links TRBV19 to TRBJ2-1, with 15 bases identical to TRBD2. CDR3 length equals 15 residues. Germline V gives CDR1 LNHDA, CDR2 SQIVND (reference sequence). V lost 5 bases and J lost 9; bases outside the gene matches: 5.

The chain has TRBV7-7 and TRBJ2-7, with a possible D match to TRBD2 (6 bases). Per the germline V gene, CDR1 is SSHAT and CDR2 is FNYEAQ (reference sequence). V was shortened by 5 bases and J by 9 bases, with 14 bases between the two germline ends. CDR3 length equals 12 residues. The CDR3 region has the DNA TGTGCCAGCAGCCCGGATGATAGCGGGCAGTACTTC. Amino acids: CASSPDDSGQYF.

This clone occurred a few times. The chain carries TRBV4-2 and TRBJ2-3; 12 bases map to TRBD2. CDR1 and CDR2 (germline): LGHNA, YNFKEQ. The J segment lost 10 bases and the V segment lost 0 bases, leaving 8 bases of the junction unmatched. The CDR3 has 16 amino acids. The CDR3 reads CASSQETSGGPRAQYF. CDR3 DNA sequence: TGTGCCAGCAGCCAAGAGACTAGCGGGGGCCCGAGGGCGCAGTATTTT.

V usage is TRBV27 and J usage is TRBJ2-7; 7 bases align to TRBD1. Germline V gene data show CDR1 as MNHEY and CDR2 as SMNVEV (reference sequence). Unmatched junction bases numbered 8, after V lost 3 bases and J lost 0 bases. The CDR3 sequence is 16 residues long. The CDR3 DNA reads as TGTGCCAGCAGTTTTAGCGTAGGGACAGTCTCCTACGAGCAGTACTTC. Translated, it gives CASSFSVGTVSYEQYF.

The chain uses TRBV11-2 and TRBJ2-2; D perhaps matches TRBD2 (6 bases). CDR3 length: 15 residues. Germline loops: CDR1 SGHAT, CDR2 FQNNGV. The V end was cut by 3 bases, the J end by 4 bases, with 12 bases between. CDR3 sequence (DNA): TGTGCCAGCAGCTTTTCCGGGACTCCCACCGGGGAGCTGTTTTTT. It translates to CASSFSGTPTGELFF.

The CDR3, as DNA: TGTGCCAGCTCACCCCCCAGCGGGGGTCTAGATACGCAGTATTTT. Amino acids: CASSPPSGGLDTQYF. The chain is built from TRBV18 and TRBJ2-3, with 8 bases lining up with TRBD2. The CDR3 is 15 residues long. V gave up 3 bases and J gave up 5 bases; unmatched junction bases: 7. CDR1 is KGHSH and CDR2 is LQKENI in the germline V gene. Full variable domain (remainder filled in from reference TRBV18 and TRBJ2-3): NAGVMQNPRHLVRRRGQEARLRCSPMKGHSHVYWYRQLPEEGLKFMVYLQKENIIDESGMPKERFSAEFPKEGPSILRIQQVVRGDSAAYFCASSPPSGGLDTQYFGPGTRLTVL.

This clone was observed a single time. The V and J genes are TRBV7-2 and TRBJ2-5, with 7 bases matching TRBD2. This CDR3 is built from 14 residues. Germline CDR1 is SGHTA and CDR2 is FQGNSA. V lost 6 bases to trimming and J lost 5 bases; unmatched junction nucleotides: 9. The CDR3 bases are TGTGCCAGCAGAGAGGGTAGCGGGCTGGAGACCCAGTACTTC. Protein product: CASREGSGLETQYF.

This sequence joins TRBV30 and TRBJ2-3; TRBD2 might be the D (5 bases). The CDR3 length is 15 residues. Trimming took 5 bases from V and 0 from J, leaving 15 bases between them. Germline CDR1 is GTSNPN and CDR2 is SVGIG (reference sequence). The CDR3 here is CAWDDGGASTDTQYF. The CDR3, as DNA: TGTGCCTGGGACGACGGAGGCGCTAGCACAGATACGCAGTATTTT.

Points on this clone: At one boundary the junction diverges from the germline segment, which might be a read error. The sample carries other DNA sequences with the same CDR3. The CDR3 reads CASSKSEIGDNSPLHF. The CDR3 nucleotides read TGTGCCAGCAGTAAAAGCGAGATAGGGGATAATTCGCCCCTCCACTTT. The rearrangement uses TRBV25-1 and TRBJ1-6; weak D call: TRBD1 (5 bases). Germline CDR1 and CDR2: MGHDK and SYGVNS. This CDR3 is built from 16 residues. Drawing the rest from reference TRBV25-1 and TRBJ1-6, the complete variable domain is EADIYQTPRYLVIGTGKKITLECSQTMGHDKMYWYQQDPGMELHLIHYSYGVNSTEKGDLSSESTVSRIRTEHFPLTLESARPSHTSQYLCASSKSEIGDNSPLHFGNGTRLTVT.

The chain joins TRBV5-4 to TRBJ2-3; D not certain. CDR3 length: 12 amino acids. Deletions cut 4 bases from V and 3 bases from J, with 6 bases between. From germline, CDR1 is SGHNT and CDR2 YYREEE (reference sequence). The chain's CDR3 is CASSPRTDTQYF. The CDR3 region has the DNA TGTGCCAGCAGCCCACGGACAGATACGCAGTATTTT.

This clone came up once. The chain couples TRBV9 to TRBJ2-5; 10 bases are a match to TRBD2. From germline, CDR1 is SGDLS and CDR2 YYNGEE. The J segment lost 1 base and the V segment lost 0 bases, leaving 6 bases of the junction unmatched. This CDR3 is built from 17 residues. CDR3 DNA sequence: TGTGCCAGCAGCGTAGGAGCCCTAGCGGGGGCCCAAGAGACCCAGTACTTC. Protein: CASSVGALAGAQETQYF.